The 27 T cell receptor beta chains given below trace back to one sample, sequenced in a study of PD-L1 blockade in urothelial cancer. Here immunoSEQ multiplex PCR was the method, and the copy in TCRdb shows in-frame clones only, minus some. The data hold under 120,000 clones, with roughly 88% observed a single time. The sample consisted of PBMCs, taken around atezolizumab (anti-PD-L1) treatment. Every receptor here comes from a man aged 45 to 65 with urothelial cancer.

The V and J genes are TRBV9 and TRBJ2-3; TRBD1 is a possible D gene (8 bases). Germline assignment: CDR1 SGDLS and CDR2 YYNGEE. V lost 3 bases to trimming and J lost 10 bases, with 18 bases between them. The length of the CDR3 is 14 residues. In nucleotides, the CDR3 is TGTGCCAGCAGCGCACAGGGGGGGGAGGGAGCGCAGTATTTT. This codes for CASSAQGGEGAQYF.

This chain connects TRBV28 to TRBJ2-7, with D possibly matching TRBD1 (5 bases). This CDR3 has 14 residues. Germline V gene lookup returns CDR1 MDHEN and CDR2 SYDVKM. Trimming took off 7 bases at V and 2 bases at J, with 15 bases between the two ends. The CDR3 DNA reads as TGTGCCAGCATGACGGGCAGGGCGCCCTACGAGCAGTACTTC. Protein sequence: CASMTGRAPYEQYF.

V gene TRBV19 combines with J gene TRBJ1-1; D is possibly TRBD1 (6 bases). V lost 6 bases and J 5 bases, leaving 10 bases between the germline ends. Germline-derived CDR1 and CDR2 are LNHDA and SQIVND (reference sequence). CDR3 size: 12 residues. As DNA, the CDR3 is TGTGCCAGTAGAGGGGGGGCAACTGAAGCTTTCTTT. This translates into CASRGGATEAFF.

This chain connects TRBV5-5 to TRBJ2-1, with TRBD2 matching 11 bases. V was clipped by 4 bases and J by 6 bases; unmatched bases: 6. Germline lookup yields CDR1 SGHKS and CDR2 YYEKEE (reference sequence). The CDR3 extends over 15 amino acids. The CDR3 protein is CASSALAGVFNEQFF. The CDR3 DNA reads TGTGCCAGCAGCGCACTAGCGGGAGTGTTCAATGAGCAGTTCTTC.

This sequence joins TRBV5-1 and TRBJ2-5; 11 nucleotides align to TRBD2. This CDR3 comprises 16 residues. Unmatched junction bases numbered 7, after V lost 3 bases and J lost 3 bases. Germline V gene lookup returns CDR1 SGHRS and CDR2 YFSETQ. CDR3 sequence: CASSSLLAGVKETQYF. For the CDR3, the DNA is TGCGCCAGCAGCTCATTACTAGCGGGAGTAAAAGAGACCCAGTACTTC.

The chain recombines TRBV6-1 with TRBJ2-1, with 10 positions matching TRBD2. CDR1 MNHNS and CDR2 SASEGT come from the germline V gene. Trimming removed 0 bases from V and 1 base from J; junction bases left unmatched: 3. The CDR3 loop spans 17 amino acids. As DNA, the CDR3 is TGTGCCAGCAGTGAAGCCCCTAGCGGGAGATCCTACAATGAGCAGTTCTTC. As protein: CASSEAPSGRSYNEQFF.

Here the CDR3 DNA reads TGTGCCAGCAGTTTACAGGGATATGGCTACACCTTC. Its protein is CASSLQGYGYTF. The chain employs TRBV28 and TRBJ1-2, with D maybe TRBD1 (5 bases). Germline assignment: CDR1 MDHEN and CDR2 SYDVKM. V lost 2 bases to trimming and J lost 5 bases, with 6 bases between them. CDR3 length: 12 amino acids.

V is TRBV6-5 and J is TRBJ1-1, with TRBD1 matching 7 bases. J lost 0 bases, V lost 6 bases, and 4 bases had no gene match. Germline V lookup: CDR1 MNHEY, CDR2 SVGAGI. This CDR3 spans 14 amino acids. The chain's CDR3 is CASSLGQMNTEAFF. The CDR3, as DNA: TGTGCCAGCAGCCTGGGACAGATGAACACTGAAGCTTTCTTT.

J is TRBJ2-1 and V is TRBV27, with TRBD1 matching over 7 bases. CDR3 length equals 16 residues. Germline assignment: CDR1 MNHEY and CDR2 SMNVEV (reference sequence). V lost 5 bases and J lost 6; bases outside the gene matches: 13. CDR3 region: CASSPPQGVLINEQFF. DNA of the CDR3: TGTGCCAGCAGTCCACCTCAGGGGGTATTGATCAATGAGCAGTTCTTC.

The chain couples TRBV2 to TRBJ1-3, with D hard to call. The germline gives CDR1 SNHLY, CDR2 FYNNEI. The CDR3 extends over 15 amino acids. The ends were cut back, 6 bases at V and 2 bases at J, with 14 bases in the middle. The CDR3 DNA is TGTGCCAGCAGAGACAACCGGGAACCTGGAAACACCATATATTTT. This gives the protein CASRDNREPGNTIYF.

As to this clone: At the DNA level, this CDR3 is encoded by other sequences in the same sample as well. The chain couples TRBV19 to TRBJ1-5, with 7 positions matching TRBD1. V lost 5 bases and J lost 2; bases outside the gene matches: 0. Germline CDR1 reads LNHDA; CDR2 reads SQIVND (reference sequence). The CDR3 extends over 13 amino acids. The chain's CDR3 is CASSGTGNQPQHF. CDR3 bases: TGTGCCAGTAGTGGGACAGGCAATCAGCCCCAGCATTTT.

The chain links TRBV14 to TRBJ2-1; 7 bases agree with TRBD2. The V gene's germline CDR1 is SGHDN and CDR2 FVKESK. V shed 0 bases and J 6 bases; nucleotides not matched to a gene: 11. There are 17 residues in the CDR3. CDR3 protein: CASSQDSFGLGVNEQFF. For the CDR3, the DNA is TGTGCCAGCAGCCAAGATAGTTTTGGACTAGGGGTCAATGAGCAGTTCTTC. Variable domain in full (rest from reference TRBV14 and TRBJ2-1): EAGVTQFPSHSVIEKGQTVTLRCDPISGHDNLYWYRRVMGKEIKFLLHFVKESKQDESGMPNNRFLAERTGGTYSTLKVQPAELEDSGVYFCASSQDSFGLGVNEQFFGPGTRLTVL.

The chain combines TRBV7-8 with TRBJ1-5; TRBD1 might be the D (5 bases). The CDR3 spans 17 residues. Germline assignment: CDR1 SGHVS and CDR2 FQNEAQ. V was shortened by 5 bases and J by 0 bases, with 17 bases between the two germline ends. CDR3 in amino acids: CASSPEGTGHSNQPQHF. The CDR3 DNA is TGTGCCAGCAGCCCGGAGGGTACAGGTCATAGCAATCAGCCCCAGCATTTT.

The rearrangement joins TRBV7-9 to TRBJ2-5; tentative D call: TRBD2 (5 bases). V gave up 1 base and J gave up 2 bases, with 14 bases separating them. Germline-derived CDR1 and CDR2 are SEHNR and FQNEAQ (reference sequence). The CDR3 extends over 16 amino acids. The CDR3 nucleotides read TGTGCCAGCAGCTTAGGTCGTCGGGATCCACAAGAGACCCAGTACTTC. The encoded protein is CASSLGRRDPQETQYF.

The rearrangement links TRBV5-1 to TRBJ2-1, with 9 positions matching TRBD2. Germline CDR1 SGHRS, CDR2 YFSETQ. Germline trimming cut 0 bases from V and 8 bases from J; bases unmatched to any gene: 9. This CDR3 has 16 residues. The CDR3 loop is CASSLVAGGPLDEQFF. Here the CDR3 DNA reads TGCGCCAGCAGCTTGGTGGCGGGAGGGCCCCTCGATGAGCAGTTCTTC. The full variable domain, rest sourced from reference TRBV5-1 and TRBJ2-1, is KAGVTQTPRYLIKTRGQQVTLSCSPISGHRSVSWYQQTPGQGLQFLFEYFSETQRNKGNFPGRFSGRQFSNSRSEMNVSTLELGDSALYLCASSLVAGGPLDEQFFGPGTRLTVL.

This chain links TRBV6-1 with TRBJ1-2; D unclear. The germline V and J ends were trimmed by 7 bases and 5 bases, with 8 bases remaining between them. The germline V gene has CDR1 MNHNS and CDR2 SASEGT. The CDR3 extends over 11 amino acids. The CDR3 spells CASIGLYGYTF. In nucleotides, the CDR3 is TGTGCCAGCATCGGACTTTATGGCTACACCTTC.

This chain connects TRBV7-2 to TRBJ2-1, with 12 bases that match TRBD2. The trim removed 6 bases at V and 4 bases at J, leaving 4 bases unmatched. CDR1 and CDR2 from the germline V gene are SGHTA and FQGNSA. CDR3 length: 15 amino acids. CDR3 sequence (DNA): TGTGCCAGCAGTACGACTAGCGGGAGTTACAATGAGCAGTTCTTC. Translating it yields CASSTTSGSYNEQFF. Combining the CDR3 with reference TRBV7-2 and TRBJ2-1 gives the whole variable domain GAGVSQSPSNKVTEKGKDVELRCDPISGHTALYWYRQSLGQGLEFLIYFQGNSAPDKSGLPSDRFSAERTGGSVSTLTIQRTQQEDSAVYLCASSTTSGSYNEQFFGPGTRLTVL.

V and J are TRBV4-1 and TRBJ2-7, with 9 bases matching TRBD2. The germline V gene encodes CDR1 MGHRA and CDR2 YSYEKL. V lost 3 bases to trimming and J lost 7 bases; unmatched junction nucleotides: 16. This CDR3 spans 17 amino acids. CDR3 loop: CASSHEWREGEVWEQYF. The CDR3 DNA follows: TGCGCCAGCAGCCACGAATGGCGGGAGGGTGAAGTGTGGGAGCAGTACTTC.

The rearrangement joins TRBV30 to TRBJ1-4; D might be TRBD1 (5 bases). The CDR3 spans 11 residues. V lost 4 bases and J lost 6, with 6 bases in between. The germline gives CDR1 GTSNPN, CDR2 SVGIG (reference sequence). The chain's CDR3 is CAWTGDEKLFF. CDR3 bases: TGTGCCTGGACGGGGGATGAAAAACTGTTTTTT.

This chain connects TRBV7-2 to TRBJ2-5; a possible D gene is TRBD1 (5 bases). Trimming removed 1 base at V and 1 base at J, with 13 bases between. The CDR3 runs to 16 residues. Germline CDR1 and CDR2: SGHTA and FQGNSA. The CDR3 bases are TGTGCCAGCAGCTTAGGTTGGGGCCTAACCCAAGAGACCCAGTACTTC. It is translated as CASSLGWGLTQETQYF.

V usage is TRBV18 and J usage is TRBJ1-1; no clear D. The CDR3 spans 13 residues. V dropped 4 bases and J dropped 0 bases, with 6 bases sitting between them. Germline lookup yields CDR1 KGHSH and CDR2 LQKENI. The CDR3 loop reads CASSLDMNTEAFF. The CDR3 region has the DNA TGTGCCAGCTCACTCGACATGAACACTGAAGCTTTCTTT.

The chain is built from TRBV6-1 and TRBJ1-1; a weak D match, TRBD1 (5 bases). Germline values: CDR1 MNHNS, CDR2 SASEGT. The CDR3 loop spans 14 amino acids. V was trimmed by 7 bases and J by 2 bases, leaving 14 bases between them. This CDR3 is CASKGKTANTEAFF. The CDR3 nucleotides are TGTGCCAGCAAGGGAAAGACAGCTAACACTGAAGCTTTCTTT.

V usage is TRBV14 and J usage is TRBJ1-1; tentative D call: TRBD1 (5 bases). Germline V lookup: CDR1 SGHDN, CDR2 FVKESK. This CDR3 spans 17 amino acids. The V and J ends lost 1 base and 5 bases respectively, with 20 bases between them. For the CDR3, the DNA is TGTGCCAGCAGCCAAGGTAGGGTGCCAGGGTGGTCGACTGAAGCTTTCTTT. Translated, it gives CASSQGRVPGWSTEAFF. Full variable domain (missing parts from reference TRBV14 and TRBJ1-1): EAGVTQFPSHSVIEKGQTVTLRCDPISGHDNLYWYRRVMGKEIKFLLHFVKESKQDESGMPNNRFLAERTGGTYSTLKVQPAELEDSGVYFCASSQGRVPGWSTEAFFGQGTRLTVV.

This chain joins TRBV13 and TRBJ2-1; 13 bases line up with TRBD2. CDR1 is PRHDT and CDR2 is FYEKMQ in the germline V gene (reference sequence). V shed 3 bases, J shed 5 bases, and the junction held 7 bases outside the gene matches. The CDR3 is made up of 17 amino acids. CDR3 in amino acids: CASSFFRTSGRHNEQFF. The CDR3, as DNA: TGTGCCAGCAGCTTCTTCCGGACTAGCGGGAGACACAATGAGCAGTTCTTC.

This clone was seen many times. The chain combines TRBV7-9 with TRBJ2-1, with D perhaps matching TRBD2 (7 bases). This CDR3 comprises 12 residues. Deletions cut 1 base from V and 10 bases from J, with 8 bases between. CDR1 and CDR2 (germline): SEHNR, FQNEAQ (reference sequence). The CDR3: CASSLGGGEQFF. The DNA of the CDR3 is TGTGCCAGCAGCTTAGGGGGGGGCGAGCAGTTCTTC.

This chain links TRBV5-4 with TRBJ2-7, with 10 bases matching TRBD1. CDR1 is SGHNT and CDR2 is YYREEE in the germline V gene (reference sequence). This CDR3 has 16 amino acids. J gave up 4 bases and V 4 bases, and 11 bases lay outside the gene matches. The CDR3 reads CASSGKKGQGFYEQYF. The DNA for the CDR3 is TGTGCCAGCAGCGGCAAAAAGGGACAGGGGTTTTACGAGCAGTACTTC.

This chain links TRBV11-3 with TRBJ2-1; TRBD2 matches 9 bases. The CDR3 consists of 16 residues. Trimming at V came to 5 bases and at J to 6 bases, leaving 11 bases not matched to a gene. Germline assignment: CDR1 SGHNT and CDR2 YENEEA. The CDR3, as DNA: TGTGCCAGCAGCCCAGGGGGTAGCGGGAGAATCAATGAGCAGTTCTTC. It specifies CASSPGGSGRINEQFF.